This T cell receptor (beta chain) was recovered during a study of cytomegalovirus exposure and HLA in healthy donors. This clone was seen a few times. Its antigen is unidentified. Overall study results and limits: Rare TCR sequences dominated, though some public TCRs recurred in many donors.

PCR amplification relied on 60 Vbeta primers (plus 13 Jbeta primers). Sequencing was performed with immunoSEQ multiplex PCR; in TCRdb, only in-frame clones are kept and a portion is missing. The sample has 110,000 to 150,000 clones; 70% to 80% are singletons. The clonotype comes from a woman in her late teens or twenties in good health and CMV-seropositive. The sample comprised PBMCs.

CDR3 coding DNA: TGTGCCAGCAGCCGAGCGGGGGGGAGTGGAAACACCATATATTTT. It translates to CASSRAGGSGNTIYF. J is TRBJ1-3 and V is TRBV7-9; D might be TRBD1 (5 bases). The CDR3 runs 15 residues. The ends were cut back, 5 bases at V and 3 bases at J, with 14 bases in the middle. Looked up from germline, CDR1 is SEHNR and CDR2 is FQNEAQ (reference sequence).